What follows are 7 T cell receptor beta chains derived from one specimen sequenced in a study of cytomegalovirus exposure and HLA in healthy donors. Researchers ran the PCR with 60 Vbeta and 13 Jbeta primers. Profiling relied on immunoSEQ multiplex PCR, and the TCRdb table lists in-frame clones only, not all of them. The sample totals about 130,000 clones. The specimen sequenced was PBMCs. Source of these receptors: a young man in good health and CMV-seronegative.

V gene TRBV18 combines with J gene TRBJ2-7, with D tentatively TRBD1 (5 bases). Germline CDR1 KGHSH, CDR2 LQKENI. The germline V and J ends were trimmed by 0 bases and 7 bases, with 13 bases remaining between them. CDR3 length equals 14 residues. DNA of the CDR3: TGTGCCAGCTCACCACCAGAAGGGGTAGGGGAGCAGTACTTC. Translation gives CASSPPEGVGEQYF.

The rearrangement uses TRBV6-1 and TRBJ2-7; the D gene is possibly TRBD1 (5 bases). Germline CDR1 is MNHNS and CDR2 is SASEGT. Deletions cut 3 bases from V and 3 bases from J, with 9 bases between. The CDR3 spans 13 residues. As DNA, the CDR3 is TGTGCCAGCAGTGATGGGGCCCGCTACGAGCAGTACTTC. Translation gives CASSDGARYEQYF.

The chain carries TRBV30 and TRBJ2-1; 14 positions match TRBD2. Per the germline V gene, CDR1 is GTSNPN and CDR2 is SVGIG (reference sequence). The CDR3 sequence is 14 residues long. The V segment lost 3 bases and the J segment 7 bases; nucleotides outside the gene matches: 2. The CDR3 protein is CAWRRLAGGNEQFF. The DNA of the CDR3 is TGTGCCTGGAGAAGACTAGCGGGAGGGAATGAGCAGTTCTTC.

V is TRBV6-5 and J is TRBJ2-7, with a possible D match to TRBD1 (6 bases). Germline loops: CDR1 MNHEY, CDR2 SVGAGI. Trimming shortened V by 10 bases and J by 4 bases, and 20 bases separated the two germline ends. The CDR3 contains 14 residues. The CDR3 is CATGRIGGLYEQYF. CDR3 sequence (DNA): TGTGCCACCGGCCGGATAGGGGGTTTGTACGAGCAGTACTTC.

The chain is built from TRBV9 and TRBJ1-1; no firm D call. The germline V gene encodes CDR1 SGDLS and CDR2 YYNGEE. V was cut by 3 bases and J by 1 base, with 10 bases left in between. This CDR3 spans 14 amino acids. The DNA of the CDR3 is TGTGCCAGCAGCGGACGGGAGACGAACACTGAAGCTTTCTTT. Translating gives CASSGRETNTEAFF.

The J gene is TRBJ1-2, the V gene TRBV4-1, with no clear D. The CDR3 is 13 amino acids. Between the trimmed V and J ends, which lost 3 bases and 1 base, there was a span of 6 bases. The germline V gene encodes CDR1 MGHRA and CDR2 YSYEKL. CDR3 sequence (DNA): TGCGCCAGCAGCCAGACACATAACTATGGCTACACCTTC. It codes for CASSQTHNYGYTF.

This chain connects TRBV19 to TRBJ1-1, with D tentatively TRBD1 (6 bases). The germline V gene encodes CDR1 LNHDA and CDR2 SQIVND (reference sequence). The V gene lost 2 bases and the J gene lost 7 bases, with 11 bases spanning the gap. The CDR3 consists of 13 residues. CDR3 DNA: TGTGCCAGTAGTATATTGGCACAGGGTGAAGCTTTCTTT. Translating it yields CASSILAQGEAFF.